The 14 T cell receptor beta chains given below trace back to one sample, sequenced in a study of T-cell memory formation after mild COVID-19. TCRdb ran MiXCR on the 5' RACE reads and lists one entry per CDR3 protein. Seen here are 190,000 or so distinct CDR3 sequences, about 20% observed once, and the top ten hold under 30%. What was sequenced was PBMCs or a T cell subset sorted from them (not recorded which). Receptor source: an adult woman who had mild COVID-19 (a few samples of this study predate the infection). Cell type and time point are not known.

In its sample, this clonotype was seen a few times. The genes are TRBV5-5 and TRBJ2-4; D ambiguous. Germline-derived CDR1 and CDR2 are SGHKS and YYEKEE (reference sequence). Trimming removed 4 bases from V and 1 base from J, with 3 bases in between. This CDR3 spans 12 amino acids. CDR3 nucleotide sequence: TGTGCCAGCAGCGGGGCCAAAAACATTCAGTACTTC. Translating gives CASSGAKNIQYF.

This clonotype has a handful of counts. The genes are TRBV5-1 and TRBJ2-1; 11 bases fit TRBD2. CDR1 SGHRS and CDR2 YFSETQ come from the germline V gene. The junction had 21 bases not matched to a gene; V was cut back by 1 base and J by 6 bases. The length of the CDR3 is 21 residues. The CDR3, as DNA: TGCGCCAGCAGCTTGTGGCTAGCGGGAGGTTTGTCCAGCGAGGGAGGCAATGAGCAGTTCTTC. This sequence encodes CASSLWLAGGLSSEGGNEQFF.

This clonotype was detected a few times. The chain joins TRBV27 to TRBJ2-7; D is possibly TRBD2 (6 bases). Trimming removed 0 bases from V and 2 bases from J, with 14 bases in between. This CDR3 region has 16 residues. Per the germline V gene, CDR1 is MNHEY and CDR2 is SMNVEV (reference sequence). The CDR3 nucleotides read TGTGCCAGCAGTTTATCGGGACTGGACGGAACCTACGAGCAGTACTTC. As protein: CASSLSGLDGTYEQYF.

V and J are TRBV4-1 and TRBJ1-5; D possibly corresponds to TRBD1 (6 bases). Germline V CDR1 and CDR2: MGHRA, YSYEKL. There are 16 residues in the CDR3. Trimming cost V 4 bases and J 4 bases, with 17 bases left between them. The CDR3 DNA reads as TGCGCCAGCAGCCCTACCGCGACAGGAGCAAATCAGCCCCAGCATTTT. It specifies CASSPTATGANQPQHF.

J is TRBJ2-2 and V is TRBV29-1, with a tentative D call TRBD2 (6 bases). This CDR3 is built from 13 residues. CDR1 and CDR2 from the germline V gene are SQVTM and ANQGSEA. Trimming removed 5 bases at V and 5 bases at J, with 12 bases between. The CDR3 nucleotides are TGCAGCGTTTGGAGACTAGAGACCGGGGAGCTGTTTTTT. As protein: CSVWRLETGELFF.

This clonotype was recorded at least ten times. This rearrangement joins TRBV12-3 or TRBV12-4 to TRBJ2-1, with TRBD1 identical over 8 bases. Trimming removed 5 bases from V and 9 bases from J; junction bases left unmatched: 9. The CDR3 is made up of 14 amino acids. Here the CDR3 reads CASSNKPGGLEQFF. The CDR3 region has the DNA TGTGCCAGCAGTAATAAACCAGGGGGCCTTGAGCAGTTCTTC.

This chain links TRBV4-3 with TRBJ1-1, with D hard to call. The germline CDR1 and CDR2 sequences are LGHNA and YSLEER. The CDR3 totals 14 residues. Deletions cut 3 bases from V and 1 base from J, with 9 bases between. Written as DNA, the CDR3 is TGCGCCAGCAGCCAGGATGTTTGGAACACTGAAGCTTTCTTT. This codes for CASSQDVWNTEAFF.

This clonotype was counted between two and nine times. This chain uses TRBV9 with TRBJ2-1; 8 nucleotides align to TRBD2. The CDR3 sequence is 15 residues long. Germline V lookup: CDR1 SGDLS, CDR2 YYNGEE. Germline trimming cut 3 bases from V and 0 bases from J; bases unmatched to any gene: 2. CDR3 amino acids: CASSAGGSSYNEQFF. The DNA for the CDR3 is TGTGCCAGCAGCGCGGGGGGGAGCTCCTACAATGAGCAGTTCTTC.

J is TRBJ2-7 and V is TRBV7-9; 12 bases are shared with TRBD1. The CDR3 spans 21 residues. Germline CDR1 SEHNR, CDR2 FQNEAQ (reference sequence). Germline trimming cut 5 bases from V and 3 bases from J; bases unmatched to any gene: 23. CDR3 region: CASSHPSGTGTGGIQDYEQYF. CDR3 sequence (DNA): TGTGCCAGCAGCCACCCTTCGGGCACCGGGACAGGGGGCATTCAGGACTACGAGCAGTACTTC.

CDR3: CASSVGSTEQFF. The CDR3 DNA sequence: TGTGCCAGCAGCGTAGGGTCAACTGAGCAGTTCTTC. The chain is built from TRBV9 and TRBJ2-1; D remains ambiguous. V dropped 0 bases and J dropped 9 bases, with 7 bases sitting between them. Per germline, CDR1 SGDLS and CDR2 YYNGEE. The CDR3 covers 12 residues.

The sample holds many counts of this clonotype. The J gene is TRBJ2-3, the V gene TRBV5-1; 9 bases match TRBD2. The CDR3 is 16 amino acids. The V segment lost 4 bases and the J segment 1 base; nucleotides outside the gene matches: 7. The germline gives CDR1 SGHRS, CDR2 YFSETQ. The CDR3 here is CASSVRSGSGTDTQYF. CDR3 bases: TGCGCCAGCAGCGTCCGTAGCGGGAGCGGCACAGATACGCAGTATTTT.

This clonotype was recorded a few times. V gene TRBV24-1 combines with J gene TRBJ2-1; 11 bases fit TRBD1. The CDR3 covers 13 residues. Germline V gene lookup returns CDR1 KGHDR and CDR2 SFDVKD. V shed 0 bases, J shed 16 bases, and the junction held 4 bases outside the gene matches. This CDR3 reads CATSDLRTGGYFF. CDR3 bases: TGTGCCACCAGTGATTTGCGGACAGGGGGCTATTTCTTC.

CDR3 sequence: CSVEGVGVRSGILGGYTF. The CDR3 DNA reads TGCAGCGTTGAAGGTGTCGGGGTTCGGTCGGGCATATTGGGTGGCTACACCTTC. The chain joins TRBV29-1 to TRBJ1-2; D remains ambiguous. CDR1 and CDR2 from the germline V gene are SQVTM and ANQGSEA. The CDR3 sequence is 18 residues long. V dropped 1 base and J dropped 7 bases, with 28 bases sitting between them.

This clonotype occurred a few times. The chain uses TRBV7-8 and TRBJ1-1, with D uncertain. CDR3 size: 16 residues. CDR1 and CDR2 from the germline V gene are SGHVS and FQNEAQ. Trimming removed 6 bases from V and 0 bases from J, with 17 bases in between. Here the CDR3 DNA reads TGTGCCAGCAGTCCCGCCGACGGAACAATGAACACTGAAGCTTTCTTT. This translates into CASSPADGTMNTEAFF.